Below, 7 T cell receptor beta chains from the same sample are listed, as sequenced in a study of blood T cell repertoires in COVID-19. This table comes from immunoSEQ multiplex PCR, and its TCRdb copy is limited to in-frame clones, with some not included. Found here are approximately 75,000 clones, around 76% of them singletons; the top ten hold around 27%. Material: peripheral blood. The source is a woman older than 75 with active or convalescent COVID-19.

The V gene is TRBV29-1, the J gene TRBJ2-7, with 10 bases fitting TRBD2. CDR1 SQVTM and CDR2 ANQGSEA come from the germline V gene. The CDR3 sequence is 13 residues long. V was pared by 6 bases and J by 6 bases, with 8 bases of the junction left unmatched. CDR3: CSVKRTSGFEQYF. DNA of the CDR3: TGCAGCGTGAAGCGGACTAGCGGCTTCGAGCAGTACTTC.

This chain uses TRBV9 with TRBJ1-2; perhaps TRBD1 as D (5 bases). Germline CDR1 reads SGDLS; CDR2 reads YYNGEE. CDR3 length: 14 residues. Trimming took off 6 bases at V and 0 bases at J, with 12 bases between the two ends. CDR3 DNA: TGTGCCAGCAAAAAGGGGTGGGCTAACTATGGCTACACCTTC. The encoded protein is CASKKGWANYGYTF. The full variable domain, with the rest looked up from reference TRBV9 and TRBJ1-2, is DSGVTQTPKHLITATGQRVTLRCSPRSGDLSVYWYQQSLDQGLQFLIQYYNGEERAKGNILERFSAQQFPDLHSELNLSSLELGDSALYFCASKKGWANYGYTFGSGTRLTVV.

The CDR3: CASSQGVTSGSQETQYF. The DNA for the CDR3 is TGTGCCAGCAGCCAAGGTGTGACTAGCGGGAGCCAAGAGACCCAGTACTTC. The J gene is TRBJ2-5, the V gene TRBV3-1 (or the pseudogene TRBV3-2), with 12 bases matching TRBD2. The V segment lost 1 base and the J segment 1 base; nucleotides outside the gene matches: 4. The CDR3 consists of 17 residues. Germline V gene sequence: CDR1 LGHDT, CDR2 YNNKEL (reference sequence).

The V call is TRBV6-5, the J call TRBJ1-4; D is uncertain. This CDR3 comprises 13 residues. V was trimmed by 10 bases and J by 4 bases, leaving 13 bases between them. Looked up from germline, CDR1 is MNHEY and CDR2 is SVGAGI. CDR3 DNA: TGTGCCACCGCAGTCAGGCTTAATGAAAAACTGTTTTTT. Translating it yields CATAVRLNEKLFF.

The rearrangement uses TRBV11-3 and TRBJ2-1; possibly TRBD1 for D (6 bases). The CDR3 is 15 amino acids. V was pared by 5 bases and J by 8 bases, with 19 bases between. CDR1 SGHNT and CDR2 YENEEA come from the germline V gene. The CDR3 nucleotides read TGTGCCAGCAGCCGAACCGAAACAGGGTGGGATGAGCAGTTCTTC. Protein: CASSRTETGWDEQFF.

The J gene is TRBJ1-1, the V gene TRBV12-3 or TRBV12-4; unclear D gene. Trimming removed 3 bases at V and 0 bases at J, with 5 bases between. The CDR3 covers 13 residues. The CDR3 protein is CASSFAVNTEAFF. The CDR3 DNA reads TGTGCCAGCAGTTTTGCGGTGAACACTGAAGCTTTCTTT.

The J gene is TRBJ1-1, the V gene TRBV5-1; 8 nucleotides align to TRBD1. CDR1 is SGHRS and CDR2 is YFSETQ in the germline V gene. The CDR3 extends over 12 amino acids. V was pared by 5 bases and J by 6 bases, with 3 bases of the junction left unmatched. The CDR3 sequence: CASRAGGPEAFF. The CDR3, as DNA: TGCGCCAGCAGGGCAGGGGGCCCTGAAGCTTTCTTT. Drawing the rest from reference TRBV5-1 and TRBJ1-1, the complete variable domain is KAGVTQTPRYLIKTRGQQVTLSCSPISGHRSVSWYQQTPGQGLQFLFEYFSETQRNKGNFPGRFSGRQFSNSRSEMNVSTLELGDSALYLCASRAGGPEAFFGQGTRLTVV.